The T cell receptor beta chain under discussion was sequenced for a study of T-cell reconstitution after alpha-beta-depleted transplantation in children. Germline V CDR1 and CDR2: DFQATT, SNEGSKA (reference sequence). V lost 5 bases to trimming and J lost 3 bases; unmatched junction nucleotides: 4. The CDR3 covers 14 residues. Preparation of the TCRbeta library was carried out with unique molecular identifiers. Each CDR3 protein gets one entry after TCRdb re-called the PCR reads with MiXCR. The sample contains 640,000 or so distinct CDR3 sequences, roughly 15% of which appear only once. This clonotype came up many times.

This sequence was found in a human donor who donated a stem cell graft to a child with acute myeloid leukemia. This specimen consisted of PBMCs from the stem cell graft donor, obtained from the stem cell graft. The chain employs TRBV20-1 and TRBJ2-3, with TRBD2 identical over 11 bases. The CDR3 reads CSAGGLAVTDTQYF. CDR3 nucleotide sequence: TGCAGTGCTGGGGGACTAGCGGTGACAGATACGCAGTATTTT.